Presented here are 3 T cell receptor beta chains from one specimen sequenced in a study of blood T cell repertoires in COVID-19. The assay was immunoSEQ multiplex PCR, and TCRdb's table has in-frame clones only and misses some. The sample records around 190,000 clones, roughly 84% being singletons. Specimen: peripheral blood. The receptor source for this set is a man aged 50 to 60 with COVID-19, enrolled during active disease.

This chain connects TRBV19 to TRBJ2-1; TRBD2 matches 8 bases. Looked up from germline, CDR1 is LNHDA and CDR2 is SQIVND (reference sequence). With V trimmed by 3 bases and J by 6 bases, 4 bases remained unmatched. CDR3 length equals 14 residues. The CDR3 DNA reads as TGTGCCAGTAGTATCCGAGCGGGGGTCAATGAGCAGTTCTTC. It encodes CASSIRAGVNEQFF.

The chain uses TRBV9 and TRBJ2-1; possible D gene TRBD2, 5 bases. The CDR3 extends over 16 amino acids. From germline, CDR1 is SGDLS and CDR2 YYNGEE. The V and J ends lost 2 bases and 1 base respectively, with 13 bases between them. CDR3 sequence (DNA): TGTGCCAGCAGCGTCGCGGCTAGCAGATCCTACAATGAGCAGTTCTTC. Translating gives CASSVAASRSYNEQFF. Combining the CDR3 with reference TRBV9 and TRBJ2-1 gives the whole variable domain DSGVTQTPKHLITATGQRVTLRCSPRSGDLSVYWYQQSLDQGLQFLIQYYNGEERAKGNILERFSAQQFPDLHSELNLSSLELGDSALYFCASSVAASRSYNEQFFGPGTRLTVL.

V usage is TRBV20-1 and J usage is TRBJ2-2; 12 nucleotides agree with TRBD2. Germline-derived CDR1 and CDR2 are DFQATT and SNEGSKA (reference sequence). The CDR3 loop spans 16 amino acids. J gave up 7 bases and V 3 bases, and 9 bases lay outside the gene matches. The CDR3 DNA reads as TGCAGTGCTAGTAGTCTAGCGGGAGGGGGAGGCGGGGAGCTGTTTTTT. Its protein product is CSASSLAGGGGGELFF.